Listed here are 19 T cell receptor beta chains from one sample, sequenced in a study of blood T cell repertoires in COVID-19. Data came from immunoSEQ multiplex PCR; TCRdb stores just in-frame clones and leaves some out. The sample holds about 160,000 clones; about 85% are singletons and the top ten take roughly 5%. Sequencing used PBMCs or T cells enriched from blood (not recorded which). These receptors originate from a woman aged 40 to 50 with acute COVID-19.

The chain has TRBV12-5 and TRBJ2-5, with 8 positions matching TRBD1. The V gene's germline CDR1 is LGHNT and CDR2 FRNRAP. V trimming: 11 bases; J trimming: 3 bases; junction bases outside the gene matches: 8. This CDR3 region has 13 residues. CDR3 DNA sequence: TGTGCTTCTAGGACAGGGCGAGAAGAGACCCAGTACTTC. Translation: CASRTGREETQYF.

The V call is TRBV24-1, the J call TRBJ2-1; 11 bases fit TRBD2. The CDR3 runs to 16 residues. The ends lost 3 bases at V and 3 bases at J; junction bases unmatched: 3. CDR1 and CDR2 (germline): KGHDR, SFDVKD. CDR3 DNA: TGTGCCACCAGTGATCGGACTAGCGGGCACTACAATGAGCAGTTCTTC. Translated: CATSDRTSGHYNEQFF.

The genes are TRBV2 and TRBJ2-1; TRBD2 agrees at 13 bases. CDR3 length: 15 amino acids. CDR1 is SNHLY and CDR2 is FYNNEI in the germline V gene. The V gene end was trimmed by 8 bases and the J gene end by 7 bases; junction bases not matched to a gene: 8. Here the CDR3 reads CASATSGRADNEQFF. Written as DNA, the CDR3 is TGTGCCAGCGCAACTAGCGGGAGGGCCGATAATGAGCAGTTCTTC.

This clone appeared a single time. The chain combines TRBV30 with TRBJ2-7; TRBD2 aligns across 7 bases. The CDR3 extends over 12 amino acids. V lost 8 bases, J lost 3 bases, and 7 bases stayed unmatched. CDR1 is GTSNPN, CDR2 SVGIG, per germline (reference sequence). The CDR3 region is CAGSGGNYEQYF. For the CDR3, the DNA is TGTGCCGGTTCCGGGGGGAACTACGAGCAGTACTTC.

The chain is built from TRBV11-2 and TRBJ2-7; 15 bases are shared with TRBD2. The germline CDR1 and CDR2 sequences are SGHAT and FQNNGV. V was clipped by 5 bases and J by 6 bases; unmatched bases: 5. This CDR3 spans 15 amino acids. The CDR3 DNA reads TGTGCCAGCAGCCCCGGACTAGCGGGAGGGCCCGAGCAGTACTTC. Translation: CASSPGLAGGPEQYF.

The chain couples TRBV5-5 to TRBJ1-6; 9 bases map to TRBD1. Trimming took 0 bases from V and 16 from J; bases not matched to a gene: 2. This CDR3 has 12 amino acids. Germline CDR1 is SGHKS and CDR2 is YYEKEE (reference sequence). This CDR3 reads CASSLGTGELHF. In DNA, the CDR3 is TGTGCCAGCAGCTTGGGGACAGGGGAACTCCACTTT.

V gene TRBV15 combines with J gene TRBJ2-6, with 8 bases that match TRBD1. The CDR3 length is 18 residues. V gave up 3 bases and J gave up 3 bases; unmatched junction bases: 10. Germline V lookup: CDR1 LNHNV, CDR2 YYDKDF (reference sequence). CDR3 protein: CATSRGQGAVVGANVLTF. DNA of the CDR3: TGTGCCACCAGCAGGGGGCAGGGGGCCGTTGTTGGGGCCAACGTCCTGACTTTC.

The chain recombines TRBV20-1 with TRBJ2-7, with D tentatively TRBD2 (5 bases). Germline assignment: CDR1 DFQATT and CDR2 SNEGSKA (reference sequence). Trimming took off 6 bases at V and 5 bases at J, with 11 bases between the two ends. The CDR3 has 11 residues. CDR3 residues: CSAGSGNEQYF. CDR3 DNA sequence: TGCAGTGCCGGATCGGGAAACGAGCAGTACTTC.

The chain is built from TRBV11-2 and TRBJ1-2, with 7 nucleotides matching TRBD1. The germline V gene encodes CDR1 SGHAT and CDR2 FQNNGV. With 4 bases clipped from V and 7 bases from J, the junction kept 6 bases outside the gene matches. The CDR3 consists of 13 residues. The CDR3 nucleotides are TGTGCCAGCAGCTCCCGGGACAGAACTGGCTACACCTTC. Translation: CASSSRDRTGYTF.

The chain is built from TRBV10-3 and TRBJ2-1; tentative D call: TRBD1 (5 bases). V lost 2 bases to trimming and J lost 7 bases, with 9 bases between them. The CDR3 is made up of 13 amino acids. Germline assignment: CDR1 ENHRY and CDR2 SYGVKD. The DNA for the CDR3 is TGTGCCATCAGTGAGGGGGCTATGAATGAGCAGTTCTTC. Amino acid sequence: CAISEGAMNEQFF.

This clone appeared a single time. This chain joins TRBV6-1 and TRBJ2-7, with D maybe TRBD1 (5 bases). From germline, CDR1 is MNHNS and CDR2 SASEGT. The CDR3 is 15 amino acids. Trimming took off 2 bases at V and 2 bases at J, with 13 bases between the two ends. Here the CDR3 reads CASSELPDKTYEQYV. The CDR3 DNA is TGTGCCAGCAGTGAACTCCCGGACAAGACCTACGAGCAGTACGTC.

The V gene is TRBV13, the J gene TRBJ2-1; 14 bases fit TRBD2. Unmatched junction bases numbered 13, after V lost 5 bases and J lost 7 bases. This CDR3 comprises 18 residues. From germline, CDR1 is PRHDT and CDR2 FYEKMQ (reference sequence). The CDR3 DNA reads TGTGCCAGCAGCGTACGAAGACTAGCGGGAGGGAGGGGTAATGAGCAGTTCTTC. Translating gives CASSVRRLAGGRGNEQFF.

The chain carries TRBV19 and TRBJ1-2, with 8 bases matching TRBD1. Looked up from germline, CDR1 is LNHDA and CDR2 is SQIVND (reference sequence). V lost 4 bases to trimming and J lost 4 bases; unmatched junction nucleotides: 11. The CDR3 is 16 amino acids. The CDR3 region is CASSTRDRPGVYGYTF. The CDR3 DNA sequence: TGTGCCAGTAGTACTCGGGACAGGCCGGGCGTCTATGGCTACACCTTC.

The chain employs TRBV10-1 and TRBJ2-2; D remains ambiguous. This CDR3 contains 14 residues. V was shortened by 3 bases and J by 2 bases, with 7 bases between the two germline ends. Germline lookup yields CDR1 WNHNN and CDR2 SYGVQD (reference sequence). The CDR3 nucleotides read TGCGCCAGCAGTGAATTCCCTAACACCGGGGAGCTGTTTTTT. As protein: CASSEFPNTGELFF.

V gene TRBV29-1 combines with J gene TRBJ1-2; 9 nucleotides match TRBD1. Germline CDR1 and CDR2: SQVTM and ANQGSEA. After removal of 6 bases from V and 6 bases from J, the junction contained 8 bases not matched to a gene. The CDR3 has 13 amino acids. The CDR3 region has the DNA TGCAGCGTGCAAATGGACAGGGGACATGGCTACACCTTC. Translated, it gives CSVQMDRGHGYTF.

The chain carries TRBV4-1 and TRBJ1-4; D is undetermined. The CDR3 spans 15 residues. V was clipped by 2 bases and J by 1 base, with 8 bases between them. Germline V lookup: CDR1 MGHRA, CDR2 YSYEKL. The CDR3 nucleotides are TGCGCCAGCAGCCAACTGGGAGGAACTAATGAAAAACTGTTTTTT. It specifies CASSQLGGTNEKLFF.

This CDR3 reads CASSRGGATPSNYGYTF. DNA for the CDR3: TGCGCCAGCAGCCGAGGCGGGGCGACGCCATCTAACTATGGCTACACCTTC. V gene TRBV5-1 combines with J gene TRBJ1-2, with D tentatively TRBD1 (5 bases). This CDR3 spans 17 amino acids. With 4 bases removed from V and 0 bases from J, the gap between germline ends came to 19 bases. Germline loops: CDR1 SGHRS, CDR2 YFSETQ.

This chain connects TRBV27 to TRBJ1-2; no firm D call. The CDR3 has 13 amino acids. Trimming stripped 3 bases from V and 4 bases from J, with 9 bases between. The germline gives CDR1 MNHEY, CDR2 SMNVEV (reference sequence). CDR3 DNA: TGTGCCAGCAGTTTTTGGGGAGGCTATGGCTACACCTTC. It codes for CASSFWGGYGYTF.

V is TRBV20-1 and J is TRBJ1-1, with 7 bases aligning to TRBD1. Germline V lookup: CDR1 DFQATT, CDR2 SNEGSKA (reference sequence). This CDR3 spans 11 amino acids. The CDR3 nucleotides read TGCAGCACAGGGGTCAACACTGAAGCTTTCTTT. Its protein is CSTGVNTEAFF.